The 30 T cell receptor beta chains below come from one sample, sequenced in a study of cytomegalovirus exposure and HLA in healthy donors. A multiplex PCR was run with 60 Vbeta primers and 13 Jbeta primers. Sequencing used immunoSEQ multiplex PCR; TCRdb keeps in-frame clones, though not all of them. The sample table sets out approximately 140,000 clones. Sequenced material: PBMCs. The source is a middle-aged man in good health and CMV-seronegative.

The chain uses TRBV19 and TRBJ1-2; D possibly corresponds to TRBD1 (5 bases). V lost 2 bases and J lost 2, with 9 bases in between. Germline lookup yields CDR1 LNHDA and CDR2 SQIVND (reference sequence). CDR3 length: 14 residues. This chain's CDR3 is CASSIPQGNYGYTF. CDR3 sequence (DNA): TGTGCCAGTAGTATACCGCAGGGAAACTATGGCTACACCTTC.

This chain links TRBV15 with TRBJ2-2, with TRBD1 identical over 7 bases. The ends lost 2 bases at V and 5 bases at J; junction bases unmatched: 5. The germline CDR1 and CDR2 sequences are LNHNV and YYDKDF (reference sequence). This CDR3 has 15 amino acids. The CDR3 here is CATSRPGQKTGELFF. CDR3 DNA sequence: TGTGCCACCAGCAGACCGGGACAGAAAACCGGGGAGCTGTTTTTT.

For the CDR3, the DNA is TGTGCCAGCAGAATCCCGGGAAGTGGCTACACCTTC. Translated, it gives CASRIPGSGYTF. The gene calls are TRBV5-4 and TRBJ1-2; D unclear. Germline CDR1 reads SGHNT; CDR2 reads YYREEE (reference sequence). The CDR3 is 12 amino acids. Trimming stripped 5 bases from V and 7 bases from J, with 12 bases between.

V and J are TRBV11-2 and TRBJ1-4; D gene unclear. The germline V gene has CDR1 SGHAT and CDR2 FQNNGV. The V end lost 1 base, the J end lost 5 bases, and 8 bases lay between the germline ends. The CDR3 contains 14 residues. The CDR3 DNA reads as TGTGCCAGCAGCTTAGGAGCGGCCAATGAAAAACTGTTTTTT. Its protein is CASSLGAANEKLFF.

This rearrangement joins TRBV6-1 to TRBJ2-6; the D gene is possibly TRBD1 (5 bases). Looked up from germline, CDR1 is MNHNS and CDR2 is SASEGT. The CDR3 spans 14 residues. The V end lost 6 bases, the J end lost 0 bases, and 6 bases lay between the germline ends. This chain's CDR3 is CASRQDSGANVLTF. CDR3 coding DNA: TGTGCCAGCAGACAGGACTCTGGGGCCAACGTCCTGACTTTC.

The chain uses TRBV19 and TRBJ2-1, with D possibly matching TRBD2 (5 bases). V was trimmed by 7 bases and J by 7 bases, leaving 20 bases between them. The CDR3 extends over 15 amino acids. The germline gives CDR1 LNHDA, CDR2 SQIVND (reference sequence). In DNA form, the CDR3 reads TGTGCCAGTATCAGTAGAGCGGTGACGGGGAATGAGCAGTTCTTC. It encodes CASISRAVTGNEQFF.

The CDR3 protein is CASSRQGMNTEAFF. DNA for the CDR3: TGTGCCAGCAGCCGACAGGGAATGAACACTGAAGCTTTCTTT. The chain links TRBV7-9 to TRBJ1-1; 7 bases align to TRBD1. V lost 5 bases to trimming and J lost 0 bases; unmatched junction nucleotides: 3. The CDR3 extends over 14 amino acids. Germline CDR1 is SEHNR and CDR2 is FQNEAQ (reference sequence).

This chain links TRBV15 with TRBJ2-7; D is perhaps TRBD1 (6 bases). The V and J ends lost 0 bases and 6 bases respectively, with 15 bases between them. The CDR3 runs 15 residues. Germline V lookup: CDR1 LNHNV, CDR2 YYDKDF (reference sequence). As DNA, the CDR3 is TGTGCCACCAGCAGAGATAAGAAGGGGGAAGGCGAGCAGTACTTC. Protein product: CATSRDKKGEGEQYF.

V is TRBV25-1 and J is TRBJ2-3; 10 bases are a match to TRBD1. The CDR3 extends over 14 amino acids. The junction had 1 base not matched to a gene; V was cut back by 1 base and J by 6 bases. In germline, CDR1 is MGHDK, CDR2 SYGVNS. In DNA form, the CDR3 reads TGTGCCAGCAGTGAATTGGACAGGGGGGATACGCAGTATTTT. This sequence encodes CASSELDRGDTQYF.

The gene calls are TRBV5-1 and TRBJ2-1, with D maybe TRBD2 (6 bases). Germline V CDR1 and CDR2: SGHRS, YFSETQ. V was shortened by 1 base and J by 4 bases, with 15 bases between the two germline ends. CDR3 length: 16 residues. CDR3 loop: CASSLNGDWTYNEQFF. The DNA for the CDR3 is TGCGCCAGCAGCTTGAACGGGGACTGGACATACAATGAGCAGTTCTTC.

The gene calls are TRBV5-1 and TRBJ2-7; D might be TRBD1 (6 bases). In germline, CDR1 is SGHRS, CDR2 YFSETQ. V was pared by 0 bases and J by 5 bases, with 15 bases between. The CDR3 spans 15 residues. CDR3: CASSLAHSGADEQYF. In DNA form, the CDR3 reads TGCGCCAGCAGCTTGGCCCACTCAGGGGCCGACGAGCAGTACTTC.

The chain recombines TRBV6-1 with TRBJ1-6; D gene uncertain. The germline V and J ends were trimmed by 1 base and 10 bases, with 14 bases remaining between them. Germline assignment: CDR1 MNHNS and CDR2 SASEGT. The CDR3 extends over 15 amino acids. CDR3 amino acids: CASSEGRGLTSPLHF. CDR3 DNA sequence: TGTGCCAGCAGTGAAGGTCGAGGACTCACCTCACCCCTCCACTTT.

CDR3 region: CATRNRGKNEKLFF. The CDR3 DNA reads TGTGCCACCCGAAACCGGGGGAAGAATGAAAAACTGTTTTTT. The rearrangement joins TRBV19 to TRBJ1-4; a possible D gene is TRBD1 (5 bases). Germline CDR1 reads LNHDA; CDR2 reads SQIVND (reference sequence). CDR3 size: 14 residues. V lost 10 bases and J lost 5, with 17 bases in between.

The CDR3 region is CSVDDSGGADTGELFF. CDR3 in DNA: TGCAGCGTTGATGATAGCGGGGGGGCCGACACCGGGGAGCTGTTTTTT. The V gene is TRBV29-1, the J gene TRBJ2-2, with TRBD2 matching 11 bases. CDR1 and CDR2 (germline): SQVTM, ANQGSEA. CDR3 length: 16 residues. Trimming removed 3 bases from V and 3 bases from J; junction bases left unmatched: 6.

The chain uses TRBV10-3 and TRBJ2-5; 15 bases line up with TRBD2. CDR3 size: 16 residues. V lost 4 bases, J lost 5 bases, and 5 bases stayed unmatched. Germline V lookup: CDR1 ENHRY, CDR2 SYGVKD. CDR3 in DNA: TGTGCCATCAGTGGGACTAGCGGGGGGGCCGATGAGACCCAGTACTTC. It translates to CAISGTSGGADETQYF.

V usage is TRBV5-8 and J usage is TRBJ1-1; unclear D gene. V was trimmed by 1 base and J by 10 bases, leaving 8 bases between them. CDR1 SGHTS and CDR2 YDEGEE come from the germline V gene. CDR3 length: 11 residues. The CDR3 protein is CASSLPVVAFF. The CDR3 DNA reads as TGTGCCAGCAGCTTGCCGGTGGTAGCTTTCTTT. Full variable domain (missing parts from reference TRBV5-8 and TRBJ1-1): EAGVTQSPTHLIKTRGQQATLRCSPISGHTSVYWYQQALGLGLQFLLWYDEGEERNRGNFPPRFSGRQFPNYSSELNVNALELEDSALYLCASSLPVVAFFGQGTRLTVV.

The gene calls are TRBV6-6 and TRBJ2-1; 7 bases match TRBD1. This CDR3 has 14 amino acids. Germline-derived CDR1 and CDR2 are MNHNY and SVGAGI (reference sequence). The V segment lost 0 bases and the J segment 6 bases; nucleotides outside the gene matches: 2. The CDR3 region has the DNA TGTGCCAGCAGTTACTCCGGGACAGTCAATGAGCAGTTCTTC. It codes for CASSYSGTVNEQFF.

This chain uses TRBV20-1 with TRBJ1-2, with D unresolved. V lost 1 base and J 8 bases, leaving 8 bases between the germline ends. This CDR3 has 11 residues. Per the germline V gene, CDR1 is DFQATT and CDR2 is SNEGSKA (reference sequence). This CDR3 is CSARGDLGYTF. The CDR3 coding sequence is TGCAGTGCTAGAGGAGATCTCGGCTACACCTTC.

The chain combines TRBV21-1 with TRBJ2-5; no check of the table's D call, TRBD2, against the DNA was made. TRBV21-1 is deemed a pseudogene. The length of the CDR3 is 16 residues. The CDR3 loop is CASLEGGTSAPGAQYF. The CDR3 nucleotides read TGTGCCAGCCTCGAGGGGGGGACTAGTGCGCCCGGGGCCCAGTACTTC.

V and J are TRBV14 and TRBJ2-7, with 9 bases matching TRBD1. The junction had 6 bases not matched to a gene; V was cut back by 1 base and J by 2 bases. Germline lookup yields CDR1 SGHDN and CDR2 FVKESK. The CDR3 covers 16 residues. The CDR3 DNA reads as TGTGCCAGCAGCCAAGGACTGGGACAGGGAGCCTACGAGCAGTACTTC. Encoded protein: CASSQGLGQGAYEQYF.

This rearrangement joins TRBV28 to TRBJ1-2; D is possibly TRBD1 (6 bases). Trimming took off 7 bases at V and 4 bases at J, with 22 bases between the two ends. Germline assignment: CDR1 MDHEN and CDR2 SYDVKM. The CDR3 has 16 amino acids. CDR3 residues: CASKLLAPGGSYGYTF. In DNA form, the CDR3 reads TGTGCCAGCAAACTCTTGGCCCCGGGGGGCTCCTATGGCTACACCTTC.

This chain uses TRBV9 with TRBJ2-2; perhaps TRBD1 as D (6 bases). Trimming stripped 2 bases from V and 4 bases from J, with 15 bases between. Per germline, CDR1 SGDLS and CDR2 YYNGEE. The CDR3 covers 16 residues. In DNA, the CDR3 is TGTGCCAGCAGCGTTACAGGGCCCTTCGGCACCGGGGAGCTGTTTTTT. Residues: CASSVTGPFGTGELFF. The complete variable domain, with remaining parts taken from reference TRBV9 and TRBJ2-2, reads DSGVTQTPKHLITATGQRVTLRCSPRSGDLSVYWYQQSLDQGLQFLIQYYNGEERAKGNILERFSAQQFPDLHSELNLSSLELGDSALYFCASSVTGPFGTGELFFGEGSRLTVL.

The CDR3 coding sequence is TGTGCCAGCAGTCAACAGGGTTCTCATGAAAAACTGTTTTTT. It translates to CASSQQGSHEKLFF. V and J are TRBV5-4 and TRBJ1-4, with D perhaps TRBD1 (6 bases). The V end was cut by 5 bases, the J end by 6 bases, with 14 bases between. The length of the CDR3 is 14 residues. Germline V lookup: CDR1 SGHNT, CDR2 YYREEE (reference sequence).

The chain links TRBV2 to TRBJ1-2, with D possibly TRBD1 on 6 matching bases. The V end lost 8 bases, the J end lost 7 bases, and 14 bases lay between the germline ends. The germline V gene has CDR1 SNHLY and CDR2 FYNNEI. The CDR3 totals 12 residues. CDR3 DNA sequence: TGTGCCAGCCTTGAACAGGGTGGTGGCTACACCTTC. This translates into CASLEQGGGYTF.

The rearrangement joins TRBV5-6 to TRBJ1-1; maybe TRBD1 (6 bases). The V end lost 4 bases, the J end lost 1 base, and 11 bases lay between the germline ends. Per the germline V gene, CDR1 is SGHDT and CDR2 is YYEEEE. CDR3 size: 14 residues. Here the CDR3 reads CASSPDSENTEAFF. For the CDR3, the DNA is TGTGCCAGCAGCCCGGACAGCGAGAACACTGAAGCTTTCTTT.

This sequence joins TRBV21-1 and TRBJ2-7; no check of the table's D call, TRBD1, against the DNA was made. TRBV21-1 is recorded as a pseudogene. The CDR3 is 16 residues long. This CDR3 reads CASSKGGDRGPYEQYF. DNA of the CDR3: TGTGCCAGCAGCAAAGGTGGGGACAGGGGGCCCTACGAGCAGTACTTC.

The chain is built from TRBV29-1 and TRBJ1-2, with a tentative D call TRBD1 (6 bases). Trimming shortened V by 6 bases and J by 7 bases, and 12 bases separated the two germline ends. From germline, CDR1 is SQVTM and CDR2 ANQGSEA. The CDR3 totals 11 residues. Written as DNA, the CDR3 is TGCAGCGTACAGGGAGACTTTGGCTACACCTTC. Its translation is CSVQGDFGYTF.

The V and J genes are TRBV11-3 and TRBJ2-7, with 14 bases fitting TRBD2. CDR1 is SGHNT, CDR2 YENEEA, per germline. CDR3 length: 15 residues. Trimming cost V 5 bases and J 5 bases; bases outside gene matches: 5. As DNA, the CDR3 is TGTGCCAGCAGCCCCGGGACTAGCGGGGGAAACGAGCAGTACTTC. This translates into CASSPGTSGGNEQYF.

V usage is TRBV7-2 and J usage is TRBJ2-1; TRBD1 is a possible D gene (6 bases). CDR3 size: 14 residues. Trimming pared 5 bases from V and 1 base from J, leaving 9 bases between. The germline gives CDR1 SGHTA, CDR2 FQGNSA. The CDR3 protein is CASSPGQSYNEQFF. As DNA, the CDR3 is TGTGCCAGCAGCCCCGGACAGTCCTACAATGAGCAGTTCTTC.

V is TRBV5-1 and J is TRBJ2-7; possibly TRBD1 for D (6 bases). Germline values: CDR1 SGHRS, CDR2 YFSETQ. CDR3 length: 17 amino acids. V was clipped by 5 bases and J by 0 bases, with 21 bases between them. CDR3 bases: TGCGCCAGCAGTTATGCCGGGACACCTATTAGCTCCTACGAGCAGTACTTC. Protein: CASSYAGTPISSYEQYF.